This T cell receptor beta chain is from a study of blood T cells in healthy people across ages. Findings and caveats of the study: PBMC samples, being unsorted, prevented any conclusive comparison of naive and antigen-experienced cells. Per-million-T-cell TCR beta diversity fell roughly linearly with age.

Alongside a J-beta primer mix, a sample-barcoded 5' primer served in a second PCR lasting about 7 to 12 cycles. TCRdb processed the 5' RACE reads anew with MiXCR; each CDR3 protein has one entry. Of some 930,000 distinct CDR3 sequences listed, roughly 28% were seen once; the top ten hold around 9.6%. This CDR3 is built from 16 residues. The germline V gene encodes CDR1 SGHTA and CDR2 FQGNSA. V lost 2 bases to trimming and J lost 4 bases, with 17 bases between them. A word on this clonotype: Its antigen is unknown.

These data were also filed under a second study, of T cells of mothers and their children. That report notes: Mother-child pairs who were related displayed a slightly higher overlap than unrelated pairs, a difference that was non-significant.

V and J are TRBV7-2 and TRBJ1-1; D unresolved. Sequencing was performed on blood. The receptor's source is a woman in her forties in good health. As DNA, the CDR3 is TGTGCCAGCAGCTTATATCAAGGGAGAGTGGGCACTGAAGCTTTCTTT. Translation: CASSLYQGRVGTEAFF.